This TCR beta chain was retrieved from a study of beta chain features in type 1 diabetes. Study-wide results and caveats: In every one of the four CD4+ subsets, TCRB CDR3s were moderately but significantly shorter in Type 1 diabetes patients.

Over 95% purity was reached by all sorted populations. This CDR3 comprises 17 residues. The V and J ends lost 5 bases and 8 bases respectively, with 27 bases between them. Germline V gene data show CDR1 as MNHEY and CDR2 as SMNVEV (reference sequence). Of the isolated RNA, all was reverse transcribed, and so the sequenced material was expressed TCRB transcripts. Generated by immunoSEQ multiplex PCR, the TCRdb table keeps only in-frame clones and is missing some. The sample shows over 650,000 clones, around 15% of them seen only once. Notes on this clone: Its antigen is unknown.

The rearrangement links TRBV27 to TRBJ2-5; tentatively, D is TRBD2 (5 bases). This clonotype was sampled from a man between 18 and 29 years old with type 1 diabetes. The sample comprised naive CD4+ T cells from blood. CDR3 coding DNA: TGTGCCAGCAGTCCTATTGCCCAACGGAGGCCCGGTTTAACCCAGTACTTC. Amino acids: CASSPIAQRRPGLTQYF.